Each of the 2 T cell receptor beta chains below was sequenced from the same sample in a study of blood T cell repertoires in COVID-19. Produced via immunoSEQ multiplex PCR; TCRdb's table is partial and in-frame only. Here the sample spans a few hundred thousand clones, approximately 88% being singletons. The sequencing input was peripheral blood. These receptors originate from a woman aged 40 to 50 who had recovered from COVID-19.

CDR3 protein: CASSPRQGNTEAFF. The DNA of the CDR3 is TGTGCCAGCAGCCCAAGACAGGGGAACACTGAAGCTTTCTTT. The gene calls are TRBV14 and TRBJ1-1; 7 bases line up with TRBD1. The length of the CDR3 is 14 residues. Trimming cost V 4 bases and J 1 base; bases outside gene matches: 3. From germline, CDR1 is SGHDN and CDR2 FVKESK. The variable domain in full, completed from reference TRBV14 and TRBJ1-1, reads EAGVTQFPSHSVIEKGQTVTLRCDPISGHDNLYWYRRVMGKEIKFLLHFVKESKQDESGMPNNRFLAERTGGTYSTLKVQPAELEDSGVYFCASSPRQGNTEAFFGQGTRLTVV.

The chain is built from TRBV5-1 and TRBJ2-3, with 10 nucleotides matching TRBD2. In germline, CDR1 is SGHRS, CDR2 YFSETQ. J lost 1 base, V lost 4 bases, and 9 bases had no gene match. This CDR3 has 17 residues. CDR3: CASSLNPGTSGTDTQYF. CDR3 DNA: TGCGCCAGCAGCCTGAACCCCGGGACTAGCGGCACAGATACGCAGTATTTT. Variable domain in full (rest from reference TRBV5-1 and TRBJ2-3): KAGVTQTPRYLIKTRGQQVTLSCSPISGHRSVSWYQQTPGQGLQFLFEYFSETQRNKGNFPGRFSGRQFSNSRSEMNVSTLELGDSALYLCASSLNPGTSGTDTQYFGPGTRLTVL.